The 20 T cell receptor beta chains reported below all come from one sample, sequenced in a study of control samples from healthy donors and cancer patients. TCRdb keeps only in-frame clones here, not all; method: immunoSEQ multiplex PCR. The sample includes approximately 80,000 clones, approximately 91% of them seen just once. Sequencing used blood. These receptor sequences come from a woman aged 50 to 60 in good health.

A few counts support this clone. CDR3 amino acids: CASSRGGQPQHF. As DNA, the CDR3 is TGTGCCAGCAGTAGGGGAGGTCAGCCCCAGCATTTT. The chain uses TRBV12-3 or TRBV12-4 and TRBJ1-5; D is perhaps TRBD1 (5 bases). V was cut by 5 bases and J by 6 bases, with 8 bases left in between. This CDR3 is 12 amino acids long.

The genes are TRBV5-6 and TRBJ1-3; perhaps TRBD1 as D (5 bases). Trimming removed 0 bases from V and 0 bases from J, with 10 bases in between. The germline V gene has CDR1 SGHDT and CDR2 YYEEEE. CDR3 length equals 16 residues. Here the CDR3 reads CASSLEPGLSGNTIYF. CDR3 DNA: TGTGCCAGCAGCTTGGAACCGGGACTCTCTGGAAACACCATATATTTT.

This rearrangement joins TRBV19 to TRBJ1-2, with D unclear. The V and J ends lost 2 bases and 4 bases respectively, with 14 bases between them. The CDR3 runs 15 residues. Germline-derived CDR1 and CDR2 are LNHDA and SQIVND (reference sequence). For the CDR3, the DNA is TGTGCCAGTAGTATAAATGGCTTGACCGGCTATGGCTACACCTTC. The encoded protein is CASSINGLTGYGYTF.

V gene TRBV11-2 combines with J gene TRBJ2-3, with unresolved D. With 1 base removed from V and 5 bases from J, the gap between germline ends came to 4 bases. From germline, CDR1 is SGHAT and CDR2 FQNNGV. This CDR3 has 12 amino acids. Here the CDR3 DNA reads TGTGCCAGCAGCTTAGGGATAGATACGCAGTATTTT. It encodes CASSLGIDTQYF.

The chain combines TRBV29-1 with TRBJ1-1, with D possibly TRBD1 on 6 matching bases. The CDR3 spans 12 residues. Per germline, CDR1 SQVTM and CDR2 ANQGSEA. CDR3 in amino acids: CSGGQGPPEAFF. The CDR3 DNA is TGCAGTGGGGGGCAGGGCCCCCCTGAAGCTTTCTTT.

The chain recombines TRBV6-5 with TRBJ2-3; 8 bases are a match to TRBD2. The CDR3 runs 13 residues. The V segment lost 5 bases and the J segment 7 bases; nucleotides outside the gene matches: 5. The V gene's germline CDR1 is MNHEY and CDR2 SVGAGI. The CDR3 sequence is CASSNSGVHTQYF. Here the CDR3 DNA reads TGTGCCAGCAGTAATAGCGGGGTCCATACGCAGTATTTT.

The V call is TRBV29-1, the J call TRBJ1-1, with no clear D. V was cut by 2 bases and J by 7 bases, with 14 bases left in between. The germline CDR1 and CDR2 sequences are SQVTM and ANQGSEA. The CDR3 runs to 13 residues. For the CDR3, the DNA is TGCAGCGTTGAATATCCAGACCGTCGTGAAGCTTTCTTT. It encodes CSVEYPDRREAFF.

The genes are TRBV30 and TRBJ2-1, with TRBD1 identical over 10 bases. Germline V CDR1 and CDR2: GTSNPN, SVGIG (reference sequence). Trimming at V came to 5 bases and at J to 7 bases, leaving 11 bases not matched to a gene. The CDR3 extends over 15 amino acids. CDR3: CAWGNRDRGLNEQFF. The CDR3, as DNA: TGTGCCTGGGGAAACCGGGACAGGGGATTGAATGAGCAGTTCTTC.

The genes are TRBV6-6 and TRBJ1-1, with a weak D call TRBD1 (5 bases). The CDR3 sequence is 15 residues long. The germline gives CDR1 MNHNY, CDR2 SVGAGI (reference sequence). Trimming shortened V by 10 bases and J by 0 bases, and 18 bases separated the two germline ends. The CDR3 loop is CATNSLGTVNTEAFF. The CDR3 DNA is TGTGCCACCAACTCACTCGGGACCGTGAACACTGAAGCTTTCTTT.

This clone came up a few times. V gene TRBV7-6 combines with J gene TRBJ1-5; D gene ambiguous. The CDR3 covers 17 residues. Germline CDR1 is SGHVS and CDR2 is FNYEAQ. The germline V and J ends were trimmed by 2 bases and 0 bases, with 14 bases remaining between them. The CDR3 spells CASSLRDGHYSNQPQHF. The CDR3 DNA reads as TGTGCCAGCAGCTTAAGAGACGGCCATTATAGCAATCAGCCCCAGCATTTT.

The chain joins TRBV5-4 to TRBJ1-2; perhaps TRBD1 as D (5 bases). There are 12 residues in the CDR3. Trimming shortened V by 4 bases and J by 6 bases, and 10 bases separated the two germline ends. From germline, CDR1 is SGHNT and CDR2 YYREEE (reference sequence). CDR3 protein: CASSLKGDGYTF. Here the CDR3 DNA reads TGTGCCAGCAGCCTTAAAGGGGATGGCTACACCTTC.

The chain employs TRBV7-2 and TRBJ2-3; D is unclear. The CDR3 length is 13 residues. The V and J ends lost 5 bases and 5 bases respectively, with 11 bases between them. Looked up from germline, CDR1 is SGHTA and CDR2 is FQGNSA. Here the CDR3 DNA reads TGTGCCAGCAGCCCGCAGTGGGGAGATACGCAGTATTTT. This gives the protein CASSPQWGDTQYF. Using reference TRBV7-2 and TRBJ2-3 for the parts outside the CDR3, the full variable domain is GAGVSQSPSNKVTEKGKDVELRCDPISGHTALYWYRQSLGQGLEFLIYFQGNSAPDKSGLPSDRFSAERTGGSVSTLTIQRTQQEDSAVYLCASSPQWGDTQYFGPGTRLTVL.

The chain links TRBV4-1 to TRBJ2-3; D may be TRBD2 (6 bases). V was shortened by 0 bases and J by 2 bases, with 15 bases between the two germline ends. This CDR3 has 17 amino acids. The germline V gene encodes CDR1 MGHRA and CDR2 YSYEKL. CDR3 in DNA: TGCGCCAGCAGCCAAGATACGATACTAGCCCACACAGATACGCAGTATTTT. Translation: CASSQDTILAHTDTQYF.

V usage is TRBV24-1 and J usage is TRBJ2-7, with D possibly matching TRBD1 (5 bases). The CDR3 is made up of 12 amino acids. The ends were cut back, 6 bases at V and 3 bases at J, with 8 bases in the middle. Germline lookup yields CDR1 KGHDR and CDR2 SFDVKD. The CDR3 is CATSKTGYEQYF. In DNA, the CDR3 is TGTGCCACCAGTAAAACAGGCTACGAGCAGTACTTC.

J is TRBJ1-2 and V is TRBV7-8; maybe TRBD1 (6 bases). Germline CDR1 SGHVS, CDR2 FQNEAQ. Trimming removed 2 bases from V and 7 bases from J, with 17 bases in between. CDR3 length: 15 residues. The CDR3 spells CASSLTRTEGAGYTF. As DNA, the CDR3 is TGTGCCAGCAGCTTAACTCGGACAGAGGGCGCTGGCTACACCTTC.

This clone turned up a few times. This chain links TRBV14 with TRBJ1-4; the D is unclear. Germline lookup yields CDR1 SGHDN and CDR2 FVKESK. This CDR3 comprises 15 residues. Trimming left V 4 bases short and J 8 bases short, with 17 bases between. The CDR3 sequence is CASSPRTGFEEKLFF. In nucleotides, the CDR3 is TGTGCCAGCAGCCCTCGGACGGGTTTTGAGGAAAAACTGTTTTTT. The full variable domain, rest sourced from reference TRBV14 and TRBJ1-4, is EAGVTQFPSHSVIEKGQTVTLRCDPISGHDNLYWYRRVMGKEIKFLLHFVKESKQDESGMPNNRFLAERTGGTYSTLKVQPAELEDSGVYFCASSPRTGFEEKLFFGSGTQLSVL.

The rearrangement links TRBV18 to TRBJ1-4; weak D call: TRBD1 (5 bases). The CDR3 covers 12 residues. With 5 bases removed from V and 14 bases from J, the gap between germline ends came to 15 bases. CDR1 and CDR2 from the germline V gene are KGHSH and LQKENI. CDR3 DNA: TGTGCCAGCTCAGAGTCCAGGGATCTTCTGTTTTTT. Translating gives CASSESRDLLFF.

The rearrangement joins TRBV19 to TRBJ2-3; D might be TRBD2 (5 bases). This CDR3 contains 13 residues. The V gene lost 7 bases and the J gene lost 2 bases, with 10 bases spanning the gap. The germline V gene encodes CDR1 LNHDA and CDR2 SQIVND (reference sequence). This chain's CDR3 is CASTGGYTDTQYF. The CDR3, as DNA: TGTGCCAGTACTGGCGGGTACACAGATACGCAGTATTTT. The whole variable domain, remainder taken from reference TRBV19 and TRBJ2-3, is DGGITQSPKYLFRKEGQNVTLSCEQNLNHDAMYWYRQDPGQGLRLIYYSQIVNDFQKGDIAEGYSVSREKKESFPLTVTSAQKNPTAFYLCASTGGYTDTQYFGPGTRLTVL.

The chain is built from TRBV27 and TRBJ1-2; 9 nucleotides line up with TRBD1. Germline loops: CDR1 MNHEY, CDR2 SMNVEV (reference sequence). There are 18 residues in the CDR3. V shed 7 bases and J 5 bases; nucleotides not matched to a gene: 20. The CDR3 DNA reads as TGTGCCAGCACCGAGCCGGGGAAAACCGACAGGGGGGAGTATGGCTACACCTTC. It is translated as CASTEPGKTDRGEYGYTF.

CDR3 loop: CATQFDYNEQFF. The CDR3, as DNA: TGTGCCACCCAATTTGACTACAATGAGCAGTTCTTC. The chain combines TRBV12-3 or TRBV12-4 with TRBJ2-1, with D unclear. V dropped 10 bases and J dropped 3 bases, with 10 bases sitting between them. The CDR3 runs 12 residues.